This entry concerns a single TCR beta chain. This specimen comes from a study of blood T cell repertoires in COVID-19. About the study: From the United States, Italy and Spain came samples of acute and convalescent COVID-19. In each case, the material was cDNA or gDNA derived from T cells, B-cell-depleted T cells, or PBMCs.

In germline, CDR1 is MDHEN, CDR2 SYDVKM. The CDR3 runs 15 residues. V was trimmed by 2 bases and J by 0 bases, leaving 8 bases between them. Source study methods: Amplifying reference gene primers gave estimates of nucleated cell counts. The assay was immunoSEQ multiplex PCR, and TCRdb's table has in-frame clones only and misses some. The V and J calls and clone size were taken over from that table, and D and trimming were inferred from the DNA. The sample lists approximately 22,000 clones; less than 75% were seen once. Sequenced input: peripheral blood. This receptor was identified in a human donor in a cohort sampled during active or convalescent COVID-19. The gene calls are TRBV28 and TRBJ1-3; D unresolved. The CDR3 DNA reads as TGTGCCAGCAGTTTACAGGCCACCTCTGGAAACACCATATATTTT. Its protein is CASSLQATSGNTIYF.